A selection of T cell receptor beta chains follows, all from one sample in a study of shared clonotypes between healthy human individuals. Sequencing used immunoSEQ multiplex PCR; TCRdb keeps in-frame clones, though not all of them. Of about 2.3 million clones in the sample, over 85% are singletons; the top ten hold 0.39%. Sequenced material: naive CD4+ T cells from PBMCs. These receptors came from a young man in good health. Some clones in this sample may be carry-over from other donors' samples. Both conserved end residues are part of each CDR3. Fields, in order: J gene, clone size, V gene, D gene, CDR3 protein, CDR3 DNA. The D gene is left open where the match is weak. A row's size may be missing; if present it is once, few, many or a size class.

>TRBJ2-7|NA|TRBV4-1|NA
CASSLETLNEQYF
TGCGCCAGCAGTCTAGAGACCCTGAACGAGCAGTACTTC
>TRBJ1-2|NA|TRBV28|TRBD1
CASSSGTGAGKGYTF
TGTGCCAGCAGTTCAGGGACAGGGGCCGGCAAGGGCTACACCTTC
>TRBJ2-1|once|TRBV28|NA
CASSLGPRNSYNEQFF
TGTGCCAGCAGTTTAGGGCCCCGCAACTCCTACAATGAGCAGTTCTTC
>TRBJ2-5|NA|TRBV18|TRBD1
CASSRPGQGGETQYF
TGTGCCAGCTCACGACCGGGACAGGGGGGAGAGACCCAGTACTTC
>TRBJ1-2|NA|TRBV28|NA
CASSLVQHGYTF
TGTGCCAGCAGTTTAGTACAGCATGGCTACACCTTC
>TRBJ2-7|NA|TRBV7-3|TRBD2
CASSPVGASGNSYEQYF
TGTGCCAGCAGCCCGGTTGGGGCTAGCGGTAACTCCTACGAGCAGTACTTC
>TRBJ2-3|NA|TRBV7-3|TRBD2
CASSRVAGGDTQYF
TGTGCCAGCAGCAGAGTGGCGGGAGGAGATACGCAGTATTTT
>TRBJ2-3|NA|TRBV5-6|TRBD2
CASSLLAGATDTQYF
TGTGCCAGCAGCTTGTTGGCGGGAGCAACAGATACGCAGTATTTT
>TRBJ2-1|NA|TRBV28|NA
CASKRGSAGEWQFF
TGTGCCAGCAAAAGGGGTAGCGCGGGTGAGTGGCAGTTCTTC
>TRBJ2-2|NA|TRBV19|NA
CASSIARATSRSGELFF
TGTGCCAGTAGTATAGCCCGGGCGACGAGTCGGTCCGGGGAGCTGTTTTTT
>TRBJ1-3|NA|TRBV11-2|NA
CASSLGWGRSGNTIYF
TGTGCCAGCAGCTTAGGGTGGGGGCGCAGTGGAAACACCATATATTTT
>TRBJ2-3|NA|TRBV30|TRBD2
CAWNPAGPSTDTQYF
TGTGCCTGGAACCCAGCGGGACCTAGCACAGATACGCAGTATTTT
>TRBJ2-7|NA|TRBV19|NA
CASSLLVGEQYF
TGTGCCAGTAGCCTTTTAGTGGGGGAGCAGTACTTC
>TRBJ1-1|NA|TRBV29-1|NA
CSVAKGGTEAFF
TGCAGCGTTGCGAAGGGGGGGACTGAAGCTTTCTTT
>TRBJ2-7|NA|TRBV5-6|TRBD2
CASSSTSGSYEQYF
TGTGCCAGCAGCTCTACTAGCGGGAGTTACGAGCAGTACTTC
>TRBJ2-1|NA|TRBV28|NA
CASTRLNNEQFF
TGTGCCAGCACCCGTCTAAACAATGAGCAGTTCTTC
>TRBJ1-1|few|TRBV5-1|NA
CASSRDGNTEAFF
TGCGCCAGCAGCCGGGATGGGAACACTGAAGCTTTCTTT
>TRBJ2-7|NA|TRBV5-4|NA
CASRPEGGSYEQYF
TGTGCCAGCAGGCCAGAAGGGGGGTCCTACGAGCAGTACTTC
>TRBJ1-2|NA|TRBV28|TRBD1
CASSNRGRGYGYTF
TGTGCCAGCAGTAACAGGGGGCGCGGATACGGCTACACCTTC
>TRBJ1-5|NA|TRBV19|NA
CASSIQPGMPQHF
TGTGCCAGTAGTATACAGCCGGGAATGCCCCAGCATTTT
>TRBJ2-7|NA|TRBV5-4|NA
CASSLTQNSQLTYEQYF
TGTGCCAGCAGCTTGACGCAGAATAGTCAATTAACCTACGAGCAGTACTTC
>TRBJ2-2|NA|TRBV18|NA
CASSPQSVDTGELFF
TGTGCCAGCTCACCACAATCTGTCGACACCGGGGAGCTGTTTTTT